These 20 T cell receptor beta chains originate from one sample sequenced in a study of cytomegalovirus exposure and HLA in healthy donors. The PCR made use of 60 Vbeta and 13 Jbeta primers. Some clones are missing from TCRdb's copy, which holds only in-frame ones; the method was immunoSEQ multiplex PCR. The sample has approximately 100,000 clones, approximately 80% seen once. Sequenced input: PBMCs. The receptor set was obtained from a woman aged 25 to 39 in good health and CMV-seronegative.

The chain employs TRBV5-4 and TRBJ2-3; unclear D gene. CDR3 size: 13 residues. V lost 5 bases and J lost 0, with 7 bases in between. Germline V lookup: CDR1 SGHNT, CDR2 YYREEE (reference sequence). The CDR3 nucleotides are TGTGCCAGCAGTTCGGGTAGCACAGATACGCAGTATTTT. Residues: CASSSGSTDTQYF.

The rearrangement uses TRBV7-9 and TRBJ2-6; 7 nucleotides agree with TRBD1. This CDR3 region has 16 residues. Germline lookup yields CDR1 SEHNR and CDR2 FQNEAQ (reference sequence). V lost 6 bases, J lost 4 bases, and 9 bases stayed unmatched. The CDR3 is CASSNPGGQGANVLTF. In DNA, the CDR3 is TGTGCCAGCAGTAATCCAGGGGGACAGGGGGCCAACGTCCTGACTTTC.

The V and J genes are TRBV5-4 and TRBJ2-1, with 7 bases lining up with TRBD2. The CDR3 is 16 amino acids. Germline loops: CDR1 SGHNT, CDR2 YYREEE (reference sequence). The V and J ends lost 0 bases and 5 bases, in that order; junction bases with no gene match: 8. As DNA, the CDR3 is TGTGCCAGCAGCTTGGGGGGGGGACTTCAGGACAATGAGCAGTTCTTC. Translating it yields CASSLGGGLQDNEQFF.

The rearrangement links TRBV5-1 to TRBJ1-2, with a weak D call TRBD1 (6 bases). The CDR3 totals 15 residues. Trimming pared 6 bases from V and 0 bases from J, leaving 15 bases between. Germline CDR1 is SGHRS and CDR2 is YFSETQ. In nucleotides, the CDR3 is TGCGCCAGCAACGAGGGGGTTACTACTAACTATGGCTACACCTTC. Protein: CASNEGVTTNYGYTF.

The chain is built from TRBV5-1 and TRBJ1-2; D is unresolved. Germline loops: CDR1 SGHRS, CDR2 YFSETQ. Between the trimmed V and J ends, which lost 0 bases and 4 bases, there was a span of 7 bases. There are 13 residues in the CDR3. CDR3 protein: CASSLVPGYGYTF. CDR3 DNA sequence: TGCGCCAGCAGCTTGGTTCCCGGCTATGGCTACACCTTC.

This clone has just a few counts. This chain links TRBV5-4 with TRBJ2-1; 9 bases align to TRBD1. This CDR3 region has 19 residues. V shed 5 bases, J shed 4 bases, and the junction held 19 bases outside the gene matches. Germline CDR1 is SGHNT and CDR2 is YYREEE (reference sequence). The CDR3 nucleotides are TGTGCCAGCAGTCCCGAGGGACAGGGCCCTTTCATACCGTACAATGAGCAGTTCTTC. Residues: CASSPEGQGPFIPYNEQFF.

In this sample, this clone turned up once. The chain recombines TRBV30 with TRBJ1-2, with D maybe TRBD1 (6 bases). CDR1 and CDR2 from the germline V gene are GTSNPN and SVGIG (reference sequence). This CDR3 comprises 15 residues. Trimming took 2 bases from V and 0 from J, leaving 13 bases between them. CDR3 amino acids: CAWSPGTQANYGYTF. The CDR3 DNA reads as TGTGCCTGGAGTCCGGGGACACAGGCTAACTATGGCTACACCTTC. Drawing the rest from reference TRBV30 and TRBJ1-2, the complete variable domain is SQTIHQWPATLVQPVGSPLSLECTVEGTSNPNLYWYRQAAGRGLQLLFYSVGIGQISSEVPQNLSASRPQDRQFILSSKKLLLSDSGFYLCAWSPGTQANYGYTFGSGTRLTVV.

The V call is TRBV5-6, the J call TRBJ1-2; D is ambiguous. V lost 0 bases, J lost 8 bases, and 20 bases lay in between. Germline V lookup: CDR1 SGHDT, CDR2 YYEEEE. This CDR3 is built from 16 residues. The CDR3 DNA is TGTGCCAGCAGCTTGGGGAACGAGGGAATAGTATACGGCTACACCTTC. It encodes CASSLGNEGIVYGYTF.

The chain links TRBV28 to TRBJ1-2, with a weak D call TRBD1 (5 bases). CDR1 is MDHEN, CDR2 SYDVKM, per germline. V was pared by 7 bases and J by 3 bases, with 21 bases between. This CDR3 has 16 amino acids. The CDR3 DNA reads TGTGCCAGCAACGCCGCAAGGTTGGGGCCTGACTATGGCTACACCTTC. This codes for CASNAARLGPDYGYTF.

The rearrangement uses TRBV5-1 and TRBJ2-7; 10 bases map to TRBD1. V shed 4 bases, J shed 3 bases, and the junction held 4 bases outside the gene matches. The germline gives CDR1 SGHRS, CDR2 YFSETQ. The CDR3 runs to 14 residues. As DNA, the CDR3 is TGCGCCAGCAGCGCCGGGACAGGGGTCTACGAGCAGTACTTC. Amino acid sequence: CASSAGTGVYEQYF.

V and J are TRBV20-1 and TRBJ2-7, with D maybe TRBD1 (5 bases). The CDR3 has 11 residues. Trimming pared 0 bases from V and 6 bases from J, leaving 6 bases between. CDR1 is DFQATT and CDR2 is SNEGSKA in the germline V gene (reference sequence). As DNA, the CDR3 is TGCAGTGCTAGAGATCAGGGCGAGCAGTACTTC. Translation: CSARDQGEQYF.

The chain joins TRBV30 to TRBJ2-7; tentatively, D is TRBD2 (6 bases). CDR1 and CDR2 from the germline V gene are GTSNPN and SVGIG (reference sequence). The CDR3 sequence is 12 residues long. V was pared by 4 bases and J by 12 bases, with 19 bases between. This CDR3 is CAWTRGTSVGYF. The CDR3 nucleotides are TGTGCCTGGACCCGGGGGACTTCCGTGGGGTACTTC.

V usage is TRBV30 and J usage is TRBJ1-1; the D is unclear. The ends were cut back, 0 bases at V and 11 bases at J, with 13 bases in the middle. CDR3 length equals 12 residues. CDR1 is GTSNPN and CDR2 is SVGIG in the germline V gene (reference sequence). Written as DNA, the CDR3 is TGTGCCTGGAGTGTTGACCACGGGGTTGCTTTCTTT. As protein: CAWSVDHGVAFF.

DNA for the CDR3: TGTGCCAGCAGTGAACAGGTTCAGCCCCAGCATTTT. It is translated as CASSEQVQPQHF. The chain links TRBV2 to TRBJ1-5, with D unresolved. This CDR3 comprises 12 residues. Germline-derived CDR1 and CDR2 are SNHLY and FYNNEI. The germline V and J ends were trimmed by 2 bases and 6 bases, with 5 bases remaining between them.

CDR3 residues: CASRGQQPLRNEQFF. CDR3 nucleotides: TGTGCCAGCAGGGGACAGCAGCCCCTTAGGAATGAGCAGTTCTTC. The V gene is TRBV27, the J gene TRBJ2-1, with TRBD1 matching 7 bases. The ends lost 6 bases at V and 7 bases at J; junction bases unmatched: 12. There are 15 residues in the CDR3. Germline assignment: CDR1 MNHEY and CDR2 SMNVEV (reference sequence).

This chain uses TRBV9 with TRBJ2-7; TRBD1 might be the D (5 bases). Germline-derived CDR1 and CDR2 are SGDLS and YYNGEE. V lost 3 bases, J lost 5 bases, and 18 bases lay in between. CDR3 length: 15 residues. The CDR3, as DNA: TGTGCCAGCAGCGCCCAGCCCTCAGGGATGGACGAGCAGTACTTC. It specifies CASSAQPSGMDEQYF.

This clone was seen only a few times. CDR3 in amino acids: CASSPTSGSIQETQYF. The CDR3 DNA sequence: TGTGCCAGCAGTCCGACTAGCGGGAGTATTCAAGAGACCCAGTACTTC. This chain uses TRBV2 with TRBJ2-5; 12 bases map to TRBD2. The V gene end was trimmed by 5 bases and the J gene end by 2 bases; junction bases not matched to a gene: 6. The CDR3 runs 16 residues. Germline V lookup: CDR1 SNHLY, CDR2 FYNNEI.

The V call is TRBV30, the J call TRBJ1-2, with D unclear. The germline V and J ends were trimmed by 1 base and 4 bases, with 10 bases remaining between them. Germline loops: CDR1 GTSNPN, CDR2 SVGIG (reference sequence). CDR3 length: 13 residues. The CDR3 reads CAWSGSGIYGYTF. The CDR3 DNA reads TGTGCCTGGAGTGGGTCGGGGATCTATGGCTACACCTTC.

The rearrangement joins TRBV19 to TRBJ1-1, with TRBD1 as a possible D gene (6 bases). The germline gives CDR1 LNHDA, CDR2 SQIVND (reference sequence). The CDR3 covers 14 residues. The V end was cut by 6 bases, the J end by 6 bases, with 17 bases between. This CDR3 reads CASRPQGLFAEAFF. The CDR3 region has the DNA TGTGCCAGTAGGCCACAGGGTTTATTCGCTGAAGCTTTCTTT.

The CDR3 sequence is CASSVAPGLGQAGELFF. In DNA form, the CDR3 reads TGTGCCAGCAGCGTAGCCCCAGGACTAGGTCAGGCCGGGGAGCTGTTTTTT. This chain connects TRBV9 to TRBJ2-2, with TRBD2 identical over 7 bases. CDR1 and CDR2 (germline): SGDLS, YYNGEE. The length of the CDR3 is 17 residues. Germline trimming cut 0 bases from V and 6 bases from J; bases unmatched to any gene: 11.